This TCR beta chain was captured by sequencing in a study of regulatory T cells in long-lasting Graves disease. For the study at large: Persistence in Graves' disease required over 5 years of antithyroid drugs plus positive TSH receptor antibodies.

Assembly of TCR beta libraries relied on iRepertoire HTBI primers together with Arm-PCR of CDR3 regions. TCRdb reprocessed the multiplex PCR reads via MiXCR and lists one record per CDR3 protein. The sample consists of about 310,000 distinct CDR3 sequences, around 23% of them appearing once. Indicated time point: persistent/refractory GD, antithyroid drugs over 5 years with positive TRAb. Following extraction of RNA from PBMCs, that RNA was used to make the TCR library. CDR1 is MNHEY, CDR2 SVGEGT, per germline. The CDR3 contains 14 residues. V shed 8 bases, J shed 5 bases, and the junction held 11 bases outside the gene matches. This clonotype was observed once. Its matching antigen is unknown. The conserved phenylalanine or tryptophan is not found at the CDR3 terminus, so this likely reflects a read error. Whole-study results and caveats: Persistent patients had more shared public clonotypes (around 2,700) than new patients (roughly 940). It was possible that the small sample size reduced accuracy.

The material was peripheral blood mononuclear cells (PBMCs), obtained when the disease was refractory, from a patient treated with antithyroid drugs. This receptor was identified in a female donor with Graves disease. The J gene is TRBJ2-5, the V gene TRBV6-2 or TRBV6-3; 7 nucleotides agree with TRBD2. CDR3 sequence reads: CASVAGTNVETQYL. The CDR3 coding sequence is TGTGCCAGCGTAGCCGGGACTAATGTCGAGACCCAGTACCTC.